This TCR beta chain is drawn from a study of immune characterization of retroperitoneal liposarcoma. Germline V lookup: CDR1 MRHNA, CDR2 SNTAGT. Trimming cost V 7 bases and J 3 bases; bases outside gene matches: 9. The CDR3 spans 15 residues. One entry per CDR3 protein, called by TCRdb with MiXCR from the PCR reads. The table has about 10,000 distinct CDR3 sequences, approximately 35% seen once; the top ten hold 20% to 25%. Material for sequencing was tumor tissue. The sequence was obtained from a male donor with retroperitoneal liposarcoma. The chain uses TRBV6-4 and TRBJ2-7; 10 bases match TRBD2. CDR3 region: CASTLSGTSVYEQYF. DNA of the CDR3: TGTGCCAGCACCCTCTCCGGGACTAGCGTCTACGAGCAGTACTTC.